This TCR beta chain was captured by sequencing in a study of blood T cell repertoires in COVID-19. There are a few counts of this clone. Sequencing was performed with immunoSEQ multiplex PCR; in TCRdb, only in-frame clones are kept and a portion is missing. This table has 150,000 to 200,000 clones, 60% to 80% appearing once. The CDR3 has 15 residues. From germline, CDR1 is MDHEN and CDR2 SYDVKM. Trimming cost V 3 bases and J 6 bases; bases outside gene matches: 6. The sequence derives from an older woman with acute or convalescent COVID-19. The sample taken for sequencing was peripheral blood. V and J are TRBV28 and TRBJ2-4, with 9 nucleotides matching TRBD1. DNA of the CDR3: TGTGCCAGCAGTTTCCCCGGGACAGGGAGAAACATTCAGTACTTC. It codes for CASSFPGTGRNIQYF.